This is a list of T cell receptor beta chains from one sample in a study of shared clonotypes between healthy human individuals. Measured with immunoSEQ multiplex PCR; TCRdb has only the in-frame clones, and not every one. This sample has over 95,000 clones, with around half found just once. The sample consisted of PBMCs. Source of these receptors: a woman aged 40 to 55 in good health. Some clones in this sample may be carry-over from other donors' samples. CDR3s include the opening cysteine and the closing phenylalanine or tryptophan.

V	CDR3
TRBV19	CASTPGTAQLGAFF
TRBV7-9	CASSSRDGYNEQFF
TRBV7-3	CASSLGVGANVLTF
TRBV30	CAWSRGGLTTYEQYF
TRBV21-1	CASSTHKQYF
TRBV4-1	CASSHPYGAQYF
TRBV25-1	CASSELDKTYEQYF
TRBV6-1	CASLIGQNTEAFF
TRBV5-3	CARSLPSQAACGSSYEQYF
TRBV7-2	CASSLGQVNNSPLHF
TRBV5-4	CASRGTSGSDEQFF
TRBV9	CASSVGVSTGEQFF
TRBV6-5	CASSYPSGRARDEQFF
TRBV4-1	CASSDVGAITSTDTQYF